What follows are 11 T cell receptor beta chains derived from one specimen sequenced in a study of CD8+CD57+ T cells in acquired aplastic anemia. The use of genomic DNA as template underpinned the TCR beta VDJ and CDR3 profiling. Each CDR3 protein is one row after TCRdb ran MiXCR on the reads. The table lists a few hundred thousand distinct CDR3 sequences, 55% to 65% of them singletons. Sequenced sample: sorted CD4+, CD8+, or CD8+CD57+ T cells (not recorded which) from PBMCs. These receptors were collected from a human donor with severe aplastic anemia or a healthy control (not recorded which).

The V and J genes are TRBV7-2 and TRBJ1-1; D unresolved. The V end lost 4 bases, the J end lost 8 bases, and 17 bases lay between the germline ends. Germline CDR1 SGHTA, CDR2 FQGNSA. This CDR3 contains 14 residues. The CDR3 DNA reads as TGTGCCAGCAGCTCAAATCACGTAGGGAGAGAAGCTTTCTTT. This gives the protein CASSSNHVGREAFF. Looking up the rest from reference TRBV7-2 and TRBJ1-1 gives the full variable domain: GAGVSQSPSNKVTEKGKDVELRCDPISGHTALYWYRQSLGQGLEFLIYFQGNSAPDKSGLPSDRFSAERTGGSVSTLTIQRTQQEDSAVYLCASSSNHVGREAFFGQGTRLTVV.

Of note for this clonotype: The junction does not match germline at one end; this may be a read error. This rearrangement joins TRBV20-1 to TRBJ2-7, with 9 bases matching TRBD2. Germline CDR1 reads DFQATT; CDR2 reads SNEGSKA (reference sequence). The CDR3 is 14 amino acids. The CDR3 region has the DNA TGCAGTGCTAGAGTAGCGGGAGTTTCAGGCGAGCAGTGCTTC. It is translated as CSARVAGVSGEQCF.

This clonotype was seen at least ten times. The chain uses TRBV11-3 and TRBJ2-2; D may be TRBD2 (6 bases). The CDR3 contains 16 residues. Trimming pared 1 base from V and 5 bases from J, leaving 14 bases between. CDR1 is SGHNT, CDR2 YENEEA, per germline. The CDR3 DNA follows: TGTGCCAGCAGCTTAGGCGGGGTTGGGGGAACCGGGGAGCTGTTTTTT. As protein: CASSLGGVGGTGELFF.

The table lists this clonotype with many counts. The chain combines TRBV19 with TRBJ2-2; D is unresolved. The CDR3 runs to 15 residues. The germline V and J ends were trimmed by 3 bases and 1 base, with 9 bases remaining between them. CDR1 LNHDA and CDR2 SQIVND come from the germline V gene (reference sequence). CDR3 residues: CASSIWPENTGELFF. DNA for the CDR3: TGTGCCAGTAGTATCTGGCCAGAGAACACCGGGGAGCTGTTTTTT.

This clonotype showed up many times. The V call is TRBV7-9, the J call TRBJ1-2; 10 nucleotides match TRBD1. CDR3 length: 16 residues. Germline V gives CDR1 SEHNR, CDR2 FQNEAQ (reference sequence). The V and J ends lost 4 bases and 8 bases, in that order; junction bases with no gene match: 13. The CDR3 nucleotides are TGTGCCAGCAGCTCAACTCTAAGACAGGGGGCGGGAGGCTACACCTTC. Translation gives CASSSTLRQGAGGYTF.

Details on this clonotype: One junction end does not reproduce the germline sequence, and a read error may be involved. The CDR3 protein is CSARGPSYNSPLHF. The CDR3, as DNA: TGCAGTGCTAGAGGGCCTTCCTATAATTCACCCCTCCACTTC. This rearrangement joins TRBV20-1 to TRBJ1-6; D not resolved. Germline V gene lookup returns CDR1 DFQATT and CDR2 SNEGSKA (reference sequence). The CDR3 loop spans 14 amino acids.

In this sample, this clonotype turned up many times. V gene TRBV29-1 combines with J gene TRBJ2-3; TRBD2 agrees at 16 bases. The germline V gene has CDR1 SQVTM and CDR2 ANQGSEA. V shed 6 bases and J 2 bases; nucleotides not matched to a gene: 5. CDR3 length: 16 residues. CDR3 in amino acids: CSVAGTSGGATDTQYF. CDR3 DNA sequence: TGCAGCGTGGCTGGGACTAGCGGGGGGGCCACAGATACGCAGTATTTT.

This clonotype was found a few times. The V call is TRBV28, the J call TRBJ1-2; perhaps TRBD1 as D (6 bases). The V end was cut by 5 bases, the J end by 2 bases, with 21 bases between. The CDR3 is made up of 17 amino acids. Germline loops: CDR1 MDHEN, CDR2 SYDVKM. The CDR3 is CASSLPDRRAVNYGYTF. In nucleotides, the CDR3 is TGTGCCAGCAGTCTTCCGGACAGACGGGCCGTCAACTATGGCTACACCTTC.

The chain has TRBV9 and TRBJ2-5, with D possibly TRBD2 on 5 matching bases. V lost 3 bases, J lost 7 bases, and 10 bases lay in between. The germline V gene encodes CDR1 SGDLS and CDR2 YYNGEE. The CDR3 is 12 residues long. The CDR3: CASSGTRGTQYF. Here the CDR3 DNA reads TGTGCCAGCAGCGGCACCCGGGGGACCCAGTACTTC.

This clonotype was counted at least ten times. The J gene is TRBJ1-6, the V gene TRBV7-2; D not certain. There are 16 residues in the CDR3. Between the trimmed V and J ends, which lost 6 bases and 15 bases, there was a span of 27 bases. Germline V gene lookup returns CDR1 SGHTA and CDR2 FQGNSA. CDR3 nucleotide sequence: TGTGCCAGCAGTCTAACCCCCGACTTTCCCTCCGCGGGCCTCCACTTT. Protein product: CASSLTPDFPSAGLHF. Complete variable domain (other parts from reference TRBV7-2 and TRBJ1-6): GAGVSQSPSNKVTEKGKDVELRCDPISGHTALYWYRQSLGQGLEFLIYFQGNSAPDKSGLPSDRFSAERTGGSVSTLTIQRTQQEDSAVYLCASSLTPDFPSAGLHFGNGTRLTVT.

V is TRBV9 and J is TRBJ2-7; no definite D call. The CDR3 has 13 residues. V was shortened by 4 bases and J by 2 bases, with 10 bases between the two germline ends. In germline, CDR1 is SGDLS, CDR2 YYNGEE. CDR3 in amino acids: CASSLLTTYEQYF. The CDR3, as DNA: TGTGCCAGCAGCCTTCTTACCACCTACGAGCAGTACTTC.